This TCR beta chain was recorded in a study of T cell responses to AZD1222 COVID-19 vaccine. Findings of the study overall: Just a handful of AZD1222 recipients were seropositive at baseline. The study reported that nearly half of spike-specific TCRs target unmutated variant regions. A rise in Spike-specific TCR breadth and depth followed two AZD1222 doses. Regions 160-218 and 743-854 held dominance among vaccine-associated CD4 TCRs, which spanned spike.

TCRdb's table, derived via immunoSEQ multiplex PCR, lists solely in-frame clones and lacks some. This table holds roughly 150,000 clones, 80% to 90% found once. Comments on this clone: Its cognate antigen is unknown. Distinct nucleotide sequences in the sample also encode this CDR3.

From germline, CDR1 is MNHEY and CDR2 SVGAGI. The CDR3 is 13 residues long. V lost 7 bases and J 1 base, leaving 7 bases between the germline ends. The sequence was collected from an adult in good health. The rearrangement links TRBV6-5 to TRBJ2-2; D might be TRBD1 (5 bases). The sample in question was peripheral blood, obtained on day 0 of AZD1222 vaccination. DNA for the CDR3: TGTGCCAGCACAGACAGGAACACCGGGGAGCTGTTTTTT. Its protein is CASTDRNTGELFF.